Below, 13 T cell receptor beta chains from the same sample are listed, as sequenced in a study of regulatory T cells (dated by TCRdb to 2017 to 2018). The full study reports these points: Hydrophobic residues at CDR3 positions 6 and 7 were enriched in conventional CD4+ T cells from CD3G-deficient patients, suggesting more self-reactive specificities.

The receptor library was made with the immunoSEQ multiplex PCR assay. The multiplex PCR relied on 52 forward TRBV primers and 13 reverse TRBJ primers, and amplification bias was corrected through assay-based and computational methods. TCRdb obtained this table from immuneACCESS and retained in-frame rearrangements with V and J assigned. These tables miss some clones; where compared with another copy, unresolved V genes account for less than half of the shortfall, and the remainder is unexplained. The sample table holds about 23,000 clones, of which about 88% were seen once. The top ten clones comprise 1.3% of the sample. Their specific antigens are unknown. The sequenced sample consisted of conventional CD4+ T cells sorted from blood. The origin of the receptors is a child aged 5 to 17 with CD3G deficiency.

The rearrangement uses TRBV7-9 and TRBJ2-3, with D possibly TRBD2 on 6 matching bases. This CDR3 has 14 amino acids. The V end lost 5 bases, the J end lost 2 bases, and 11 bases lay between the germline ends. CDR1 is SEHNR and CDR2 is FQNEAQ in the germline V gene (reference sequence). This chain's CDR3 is CASSPGLDTDTQYF. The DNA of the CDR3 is TGTGCCAGCAGCCCGGGACTTGACACAGATACGCAGTATTTT.

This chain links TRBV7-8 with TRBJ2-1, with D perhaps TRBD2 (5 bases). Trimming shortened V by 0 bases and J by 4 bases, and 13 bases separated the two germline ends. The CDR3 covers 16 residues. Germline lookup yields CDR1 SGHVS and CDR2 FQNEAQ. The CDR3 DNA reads TGTGCCAGCAGCTTAGCTCCCCTTACTAGATACAATGAGCAGTTCTTC. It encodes CASSLAPLTRYNEQFF.

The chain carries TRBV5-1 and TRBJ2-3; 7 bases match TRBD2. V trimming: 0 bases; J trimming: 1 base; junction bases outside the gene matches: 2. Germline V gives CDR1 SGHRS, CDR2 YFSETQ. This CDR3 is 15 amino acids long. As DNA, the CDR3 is TGCGCCAGCAGCTTGGGACTAGCCCGCACAGATACGCAGTATTTT. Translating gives CASSLGLARTDTQYF.

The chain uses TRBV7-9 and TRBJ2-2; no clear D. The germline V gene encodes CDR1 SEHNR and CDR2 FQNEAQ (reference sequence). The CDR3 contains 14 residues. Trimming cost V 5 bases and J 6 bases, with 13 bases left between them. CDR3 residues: CASSRDLSAGELFF. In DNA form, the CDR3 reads TGTGCCAGCAGCCGAGATTTAAGCGCCGGGGAGCTGTTTTTT.

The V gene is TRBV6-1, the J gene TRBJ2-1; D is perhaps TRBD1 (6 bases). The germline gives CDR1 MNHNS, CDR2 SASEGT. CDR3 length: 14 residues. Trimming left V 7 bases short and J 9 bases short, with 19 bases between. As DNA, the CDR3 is TGTGCCAGCACCCGAGCGGCTCGAGGGGGTGAGCAGTTCTTC. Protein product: CASTRAARGGEQFF.

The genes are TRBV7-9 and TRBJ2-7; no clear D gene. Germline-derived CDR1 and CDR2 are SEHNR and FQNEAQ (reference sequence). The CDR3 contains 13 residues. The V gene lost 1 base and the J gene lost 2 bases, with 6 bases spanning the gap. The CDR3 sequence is CASSLDGPYEQYF. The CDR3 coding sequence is TGTGCCAGCAGCTTAGATGGACCCTACGAGCAGTACTTC.

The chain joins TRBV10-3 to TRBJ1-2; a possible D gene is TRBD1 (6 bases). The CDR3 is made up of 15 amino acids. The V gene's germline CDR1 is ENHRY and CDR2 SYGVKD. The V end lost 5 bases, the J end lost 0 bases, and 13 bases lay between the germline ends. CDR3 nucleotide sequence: TGTGCCATCAGTACTGACAGGAGTACTAACTATGGCTACACCTTC. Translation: CAISTDRSTNYGYTF.

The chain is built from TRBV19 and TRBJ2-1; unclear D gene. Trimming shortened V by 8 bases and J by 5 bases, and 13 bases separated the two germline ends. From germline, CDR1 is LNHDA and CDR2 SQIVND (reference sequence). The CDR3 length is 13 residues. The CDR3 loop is CASGHWFDNEQFF. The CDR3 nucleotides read TGTGCCAGTGGCCATTGGTTTGACAATGAGCAGTTCTTC.

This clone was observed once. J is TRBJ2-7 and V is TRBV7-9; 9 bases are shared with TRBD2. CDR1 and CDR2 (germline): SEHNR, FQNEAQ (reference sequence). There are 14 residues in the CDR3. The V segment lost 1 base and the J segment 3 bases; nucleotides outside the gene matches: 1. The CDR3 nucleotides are TGTGCCAGCAGCTTAGGTAGCGGGAGCTACGAGCAGTACTTC. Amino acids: CASSLGSGSYEQYF.

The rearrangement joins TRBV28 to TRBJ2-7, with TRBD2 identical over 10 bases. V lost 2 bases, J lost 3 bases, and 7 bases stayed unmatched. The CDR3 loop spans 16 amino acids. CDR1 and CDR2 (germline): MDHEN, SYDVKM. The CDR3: CASSLASGSGGYEQYF. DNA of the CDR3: TGTGCCAGCAGTTTAGCTAGCGGGAGCGGTGGCTACGAGCAGTACTTC. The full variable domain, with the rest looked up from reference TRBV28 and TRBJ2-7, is DVKVTQSSRYLVKRTGEKVFLECVQDMDHENMFWYRQDPGLGLRLIYFSYDVKMKEKGDIPEGYSVSREKKERFSLILESASTNQTSMYLCASSLASGSGGYEQYFGPGTRLTVT.

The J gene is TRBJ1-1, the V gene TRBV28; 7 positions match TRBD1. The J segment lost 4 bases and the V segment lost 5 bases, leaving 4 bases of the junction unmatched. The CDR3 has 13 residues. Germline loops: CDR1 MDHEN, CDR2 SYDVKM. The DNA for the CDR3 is TGTGCCAGCAGTGGGGGACAGTCCACTGAAGCTTTCTTT. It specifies CASSGGQSTEAFF.

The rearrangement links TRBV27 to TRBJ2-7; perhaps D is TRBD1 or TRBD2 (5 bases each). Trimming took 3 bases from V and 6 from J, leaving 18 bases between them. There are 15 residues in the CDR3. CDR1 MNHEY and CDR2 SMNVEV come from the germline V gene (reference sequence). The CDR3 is CASSLGGPMGREQYF. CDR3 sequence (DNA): TGTGCCAGCAGTTTGGGCGGGCCCATGGGGCGCGAGCAGTACTTC.

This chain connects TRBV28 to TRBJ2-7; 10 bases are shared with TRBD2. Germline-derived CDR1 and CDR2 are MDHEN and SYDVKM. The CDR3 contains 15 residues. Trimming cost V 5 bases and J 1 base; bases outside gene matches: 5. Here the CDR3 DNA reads TGTGCCAGCAGTCCTGGACTAGCGGCGTCCTACGAGCAGTACTTC. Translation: CASSPGLAASYEQYF.